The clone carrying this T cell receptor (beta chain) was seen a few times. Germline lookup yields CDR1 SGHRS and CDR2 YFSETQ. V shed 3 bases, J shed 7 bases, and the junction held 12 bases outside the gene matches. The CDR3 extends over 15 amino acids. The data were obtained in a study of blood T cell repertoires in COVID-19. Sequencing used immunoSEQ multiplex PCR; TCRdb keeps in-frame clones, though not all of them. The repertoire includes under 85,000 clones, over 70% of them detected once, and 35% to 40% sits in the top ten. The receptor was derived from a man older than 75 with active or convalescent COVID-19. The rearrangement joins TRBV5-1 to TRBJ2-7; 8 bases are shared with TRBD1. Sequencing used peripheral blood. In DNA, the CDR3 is TGCGCCAGCAGCTATTGGACAGGGAGAAGTGGAGAGCAGTACTTC. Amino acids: CASSYWTGRSGEQYF.